What follows are 23 T cell receptor beta chains derived from one specimen sequenced in a study of human T cells and chemical hapten exposure. The time point was: pre-sensitization, week 0. Specified treatment: therapeutic diphenylcyclopropenone sensitization with weekly scalp DPC. TCRdb passed the RACE reads through MiXCR, listing each CDR3 protein once. The repertoire includes roughly 100,000 distinct CDR3 sequences, 9% to 15% of them detected once, and 1.6% sits in the top ten. The material was whole blood, obtained in connection with sensitization to the hapten diphenylcyclopropenone (DPC). The receptor set was obtained from a woman aged 45 to 65 with alopecia areata. Some clones in this sample may be carry-over from other donors' samples.

The CDR3 coding sequence is TGTGCCAGCAGCTTACCGACAGGGGGCTCTGGGGCCAACGTCCTGACTTTC. This sequence encodes CASSLPTGGSGANVLTF. The chain is built from TRBV5-6 and TRBJ2-6; 9 bases map to TRBD1. V gave up 2 bases and J gave up 0 bases; unmatched junction bases: 3. This CDR3 contains 17 residues. CDR1 and CDR2 (germline): SGHDT, YYEEEE.

This clonotype was picked up a small number of times. As DNA, the CDR3 is TGCAGTGTCTCCAGGGGGCCTTATAATGAAAAACTGTTTTTT. Translation: CSVSRGPYNEKLFF. The chain is built from TRBV20-1 and TRBJ1-4; the match to TRBD1 covers 8 bases. Losses at the gene ends were 7 bases for V and 4 bases for J; bases not matched to a gene: 8. The CDR3 loop spans 14 amino acids. The germline V gene has CDR1 DFQATT and CDR2 SNEGSKA (reference sequence).

This clonotype was counted between two and nine times. The chain uses TRBV6-2 or TRBV6-3 and TRBJ2-1; possible D gene TRBD2, 5 bases. In germline, CDR1 is MNHEY, CDR2 SVGEGT. V was trimmed by 2 bases and J by 8 bases, leaving 13 bases between them. This CDR3 contains 14 residues. The CDR3 DNA reads TGTGCCAGCAGTTACGAAGCAGGAGGCCATGAGCAGTTCTTC. Its protein is CASSYEAGGHEQFF.

This clonotype appeared many times. This rearrangement joins TRBV11-2 to TRBJ2-3, with TRBD1 matching 7 bases. Germline values: CDR1 SGHAT, CDR2 FQNNGV. V trimming: 3 bases; J trimming: 3 bases; junction bases outside the gene matches: 12. CDR3 size: 17 residues. CDR3 amino acids: CASSFGVVGRGTDTQYF. The CDR3 nucleotides are TGTGCCAGCAGCTTTGGGGTGGTCGGCAGGGGGACAGATACGCAGTATTTT.

The CDR3 reads CASNTEGNEQYF. The DNA for the CDR3 is TGTGCCAGTAACACAGAGGGCAACGAGCAGTACTTC. The V call is TRBV28, the J call TRBJ2-7, with D possibly being TRBD2 (5 bases). V lost 9 bases and J lost 5, with 14 bases in between. CDR1 and CDR2 (germline): MDHEN, SYDVKM. The CDR3 runs to 12 residues. The complete variable domain, with remaining parts taken from reference TRBV28 and TRBJ2-7, reads DVKVTQSSRYLVKRTGEKVFLECVQDMDHENMFWYRQDPGLGLRLIYFSYDVKMKEKGDIPEGYSVSREKKERFSLILESASTNQTSMYLCASNTEGNEQYFGPGTRLTVT.

This clonotype has only a few counts. The V call is TRBV28, the J call TRBJ1-1, with 8 bases lining up with TRBD1. CDR1 and CDR2 (germline): MDHEN, SYDVKM. The ends lost 6 bases at V and 1 base at J; junction bases unmatched: 13. The length of the CDR3 is 17 residues. CDR3 DNA: TGTGCCAGCAGAAAGGACAGGGAGGGGGTCGCGAACACTGAAGCTTTCTTT. Amino acid sequence: CASRKDREGVANTEAFF.

This chain uses TRBV28 with TRBJ1-2; no clear D. V shed 3 bases and J shed 2 bases, with 4 bases lying between them. The germline gives CDR1 MDHEN, CDR2 SYDVKM. The CDR3 consists of 12 residues. In nucleotides, the CDR3 is TGTGCCAGCAGTTTCCCAAACTATGGCTACACCTTC. This codes for CASSFPNYGYTF.

The CDR3 spells CASDRGQDTEAFF. CDR3 bases: TGTGCCAGCGACAGGGGTCAGGACACTGAAGCTTTCTTT. The V call is TRBV4-2, the J call TRBJ1-1; 8 bases line up with TRBD1. The CDR3 contains 13 residues. V was clipped by 8 bases and J by 3 bases; unmatched bases: 5. CDR1 is LGHNA and CDR2 is YNFKEQ in the germline V gene.

This clonotype was detected only a few times. The chain carries TRBV6-6 and TRBJ1-2, with a weak D call TRBD1 (5 bases). The CDR3 length is 13 residues. Germline values: CDR1 MNHNY, CDR2 SVGAGI (reference sequence). Deletions cut 5 bases from V and 6 bases from J, with 13 bases between. Written as DNA, the CDR3 is TGTGCCAGCAGTCCAGACAGTATGGATGGCTACACCTTC. Encoded protein: CASSPDSMDGYTF.

This sequence joins TRBV28 and TRBJ1-2; 9 positions match TRBD1. CDR3 length: 13 residues. Germline V gene sequence: CDR1 MDHEN, CDR2 SYDVKM. Losses at the gene ends were 10 bases for V and 7 bases for J; bases not matched to a gene: 10. The CDR3 DNA reads as TGTGCCACCCTACGACAGGGGGGACGTGGCTACACCTTC. Encoded protein: CATLRQGGRGYTF.

The chain employs TRBV5-1 and TRBJ2-4; D is possibly TRBD1 (6 bases). V dropped 1 base and J dropped 5 bases, with 13 bases sitting between them. CDR3 size: 15 residues. CDR1 and CDR2 (germline): SGHRS, YFSETQ. This CDR3 reads CASSLIGTIENIQYF. As DNA, the CDR3 is TGCGCCAGCAGCTTGATTGGGACAATCGAAAACATTCAGTACTTC.

This clonotype was seen only a few times. The chain is built from TRBV5-6 and TRBJ2-5; either TRBD1 or TRBD2 may fit D (6 bases each). The CDR3 contains 14 residues. V gave up 0 bases and J gave up 7 bases, with 13 bases separating them. Germline loops: CDR1 SGHDT, CDR2 YYEEEE. CDR3: CASSLGGGPATQYF. CDR3 DNA: TGTGCCAGCAGCTTGGGTGGGGGGCCAGCGACCCAGTACTTC.

In its sample, this clonotype was seen many times. The J gene is TRBJ2-2, the V gene TRBV20-1; no clear D gene. Trimming pared 2 bases from V and 2 bases from J, leaving 0 bases between. The CDR3 consists of 11 residues. Germline CDR1 reads DFQATT; CDR2 reads SNEGSKA (reference sequence). DNA of the CDR3: TGCAGTGCTAGAAACACCGGGGAGCTGTTTTTT. It codes for CSARNTGELFF.

The CDR3 bases are TGCGCCAGCAGCTTGGAACTCTCCTACAATGAGCAGTTCTTC. It specifies CASSLELSYNEQFF. The chain carries TRBV5-1 and TRBJ2-1, with D uncertain. The CDR3 length is 14 residues. Deletions cut 0 bases from V and 0 bases from J, with 4 bases between. Germline V gives CDR1 SGHRS, CDR2 YFSETQ. The full variable domain, its missing parts supplied by reference TRBV5-1 and TRBJ2-1, is KAGVTQTPRYLIKTRGQQVTLSCSPISGHRSVSWYQQTPGQGLQFLFEYFSETQRNKGNFPGRFSGRQFSNSRSEMNVSTLELGDSALYLCASSLELSYNEQFFGPGTRLTVL.

V gene TRBV2 combines with J gene TRBJ1-6; D unclear. Germline CDR1 reads SNHLY; CDR2 reads FYNNEI. CDR3 length equals 15 residues. Trimming shortened V by 5 bases and J by 5 bases, and 13 bases separated the two germline ends. The DNA of the CDR3 is TGTGCCAGCAGTCCCCGACATACTAATAATTCACCCCTCCACTTT. Protein sequence: CASSPRHTNNSPLHF.

The chain links TRBV11-2 to TRBJ1-2; 7 positions agree with TRBD1. Germline CDR1 and CDR2: SGHAT and FQNNGV. The CDR3 consists of 13 residues. V shed 4 bases and J 8 bases; nucleotides not matched to a gene: 7. This CDR3 reads CASSSRTGKGYTF. In DNA form, the CDR3 reads TGTGCCAGCAGCTCGAGGACAGGAAAGGGCTACACCTTC.

A few counts support this clonotype. This chain links TRBV28 with TRBJ2-7, with TRBD1 matching over 9 bases. The CDR3 sequence is 15 residues long. CDR1 is MDHEN and CDR2 is SYDVKM in the germline V gene. The V segment lost 5 bases and the J segment 1 base; nucleotides outside the gene matches: 6. The CDR3: CASSPTGGASYEQYF. For the CDR3, the DNA is TGTGCCAGCAGTCCTACAGGGGGCGCATCCTACGAGCAGTACTTC.

This clonotype has just a few counts. The chain is built from TRBV5-1 and TRBJ2-1; D might be TRBD2 (5 bases). V was pared by 9 bases and J by 9 bases, with 19 bases between. This CDR3 is built from 13 residues. Germline V gives CDR1 SGHRS, CDR2 YFSETQ. Here the CDR3 DNA reads TGCGCCACCCGGTGGGTAGCGACGGGTGAGCAGTTCTTC. Residues: CATRWVATGEQFF.

This clonotype showed up just a few times. The gene calls are TRBV20-1 and TRBJ1-2, with a possible D match to TRBD1 (5 bases). CDR3 length: 13 residues. In germline, CDR1 is DFQATT, CDR2 SNEGSKA (reference sequence). Trimming pared 5 bases from V and 0 bases from J, leaving 10 bases between. CDR3 bases: TGCAGTGCTCTAAGACAGCCTAACTATGGCTACACCTTC. It encodes CSALRQPNYGYTF.

This clonotype was seen a few times. The CDR3 reads CASSLPGGDSPLHF. DNA for the CDR3: TGTGCCAGCAGCTTGCCCGGGGGAGATTCACCCCTCCACTTT. This rearrangement joins TRBV7-2 to TRBJ1-6, with a tentative D call TRBD1 (5 bases). Germline CDR1 reads SGHTA; CDR2 reads FQGNSA. V was trimmed by 3 bases and J by 8 bases, leaving 11 bases between them. CDR3 size: 14 residues.

This clonotype was counted between two and nine times. The rearrangement joins TRBV19 to TRBJ2-1, with D tentatively TRBD1 (5 bases). The V and J ends lost 3 bases and 6 bases respectively, with 12 bases between them. CDR3 length: 14 amino acids. Germline assignment: CDR1 LNHDA and CDR2 SQIVND (reference sequence). The CDR3 DNA reads as TGTGCCAGTAGTATGCAGGGCGGTCGCAATGAGCAGTTCTTC. Protein sequence: CASSMQGGRNEQFF.

Only a few counts were recorded for this clonotype. The junction departs from germline at one end; a sequencing error may be responsible. The chain couples TRBV7-7 to TRBJ1-6, with D tentatively TRBD1 (5 bases). The CDR3 totals 14 residues. CDR1 and CDR2 from the germline V gene are SSHAT and FNYEAQ (reference sequence). This CDR3 is CASSPGLRDSPLHF. The CDR3 region has the DNA TGTGCTAGCAGCCCCGGCCTCAGGGATTCACCCCTCCACTTT.

The chain combines TRBV29-1 with TRBJ1-5, with 7 bases aligning to TRBD1. The CDR3 consists of 13 residues. Trimming took 5 bases from V and 7 from J; bases not matched to a gene: 8. Germline V CDR1 and CDR2: SQVTM, ANQGSEA. The CDR3 region is CSVRVTGSQPQHF. DNA of the CDR3: TGCAGCGTTCGGGTGACAGGGAGCCAGCCCCAGCATTTT. The full variable domain, completed using reference TRBV29-1 and TRBJ1-5, is SAVISQKPSRDICQRGTSLTIQCQVDSQVTMMFWYRQQPGQSLTLIATANQGSEATYESGFVIDKFPISRPNLTFSTLTVSNMSPEDSSIYLCSVRVTGSQPQHFGDGTRLSIL.